This T cell receptor beta chain was observed in a study of PD-1 blockade in mismatch repair-deficient tumors. The wider study: Patients had about 13 mismatch repair-deficient cancer types and were previously treated and progressing.

The CDR3 runs to 14 residues. In germline, CDR1 is ENHRY, CDR2 SYGVKD. Trimming took 6 bases from V and 6 from J; bases not matched to a gene: 5. This clone was detected only once. Sequenced by immunoSEQ multiplex PCR; TCRdb stores in-frame clones only, minus some. The sample comprises tens of thousands of clones, 88% of which are singletons, and roughly 13% rests with the top ten. The clonotype originates from an adult with mismatch repair-deficient cancer. The rearrangement links TRBV10-3 to TRBJ2-2; TRBD2 aligns across 9 bases. The sample in question was peripheral blood, obtained 52 weeks after starting pembrolizumab. CDR3 loop: CAIRGREGPGELFF. Written as DNA, the CDR3 is TGTGCCATCAGGGGGCGGGAGGGCCCCGGGGAGCTGTTTTTT.